The 22 T cell receptor beta chains listed next were all sequenced from one sample in a study of control samples from healthy donors and cancer patients (dated by TCRdb to 2019 to 2021). Receptor libraries were prepared by the immunoSEQ multiplex PCR assay. Not all clones reach the TCRdb copy of this immuneACCESS table, which keeps in-frame sequences only. Checked studies attribute under half of the gap to unresolved V genes and leave the rest unexplained. This sample comprises about 180,000 clones, 90% of them detected only once. Roughly 1.5% of the sample is held by the ten biggest clonotypes. The material sequenced was blood. All receptors come from a woman aged 50 to 65 in good health.

The sample holds one count of this clone. The rearrangement joins TRBV7-9 to TRBJ1-4; D is perhaps TRBD1 (5 bases). The ends were cut back, 4 bases at V and 8 bases at J, with 17 bases in the middle. The CDR3 length is 15 residues. The germline gives CDR1 SEHNR, CDR2 FQNEAQ (reference sequence). This CDR3 reads CASSSYKGEREKLFF. CDR3 DNA: TGTGCCAGCAGCTCTTATAAAGGGGAGCGCGAAAAACTGTTTTTT.

V is TRBV19 and J is TRBJ2-3; 11 bases fit TRBD2. There are 18 residues in the CDR3. The trim removed 7 bases at V and 0 bases at J, leaving 12 bases unmatched. Per germline, CDR1 LNHDA and CDR2 SQIVND (reference sequence). The CDR3 sequence is CASKDSGGEIYSTDTQYF. CDR3 bases: TGTGCCAGTAAAGATAGCGGGGGGGAAATATATAGCACAGATACGCAGTATTTT.

V gene TRBV7-2 combines with J gene TRBJ2-1; TRBD2 matches 7 bases. This CDR3 comprises 16 residues. V lost 1 base to trimming and J lost 4 bases; unmatched junction nucleotides: 7. Germline V gives CDR1 SGHTA, CDR2 FQGNSA. CDR3 residues: CASSLDGAGTYNEQFF. DNA for the CDR3: TGTGCCAGCAGCTTAGACGGAGCGGGAACTTACAATGAGCAGTTCTTC.

The V call is TRBV10-2, the J call TRBJ2-7; D may be TRBD1 or TRBD2 (5 bases each). CDR3 length: 13 amino acids. Germline V gene data show CDR1 as WSHSY and CDR2 as SAAADI. Between the trimmed V and J ends, which lost 3 bases and 5 bases, there was a span of 11 bases. The chain's CDR3 is CASSDSGSHEQYF. In nucleotides, the CDR3 is TGCGCCAGCAGTGACTCAGGGAGCCACGAGCAGTACTTC.

The genes are TRBV5-6 and TRBJ2-7; TRBD2 aligns across 11 bases. Unmatched junction bases numbered 7, after V lost 4 bases and J lost 7 bases. This CDR3 has 14 residues. Germline-derived CDR1 and CDR2 are SGHDT and YYEEEE. Written as DNA, the CDR3 is TGTGCCAGCAGCCCTTTAGCGGGAGGGGGGGAGCAGTACTTC. Residues: CASSPLAGGGEQYF.

This sequence joins TRBV6-4 and TRBJ1-1; no clear D gene. Trimming took off 4 bases at V and 3 bases at J, with 12 bases between the two ends. This CDR3 contains 14 residues. The germline V gene has CDR1 MRHNA and CDR2 SNTAGT. As DNA, the CDR3 is TGTGCCAGCAGTGTATCCGGGAAGGACACTGAAGCTTTCTTT. Translated, it gives CASSVSGKDTEAFF.

The gene calls are TRBV20-1 and TRBJ1-1; TRBD1 agrees at 7 bases. This CDR3 contains 11 residues. J lost 10 bases, V lost 6 bases, and 8 bases had no gene match. The germline CDR1 and CDR2 sequences are DFQATT and SNEGSKA (reference sequence). CDR3 bases: TGCAGTGCGGGGGAGGGGGCGAGAGCTTTCTTT. Translating it yields CSAGEGARAFF.

The rearrangement joins TRBV20-1 to TRBJ2-3, with a tentative D call TRBD2 (6 bases). Germline V gives CDR1 DFQATT, CDR2 SNEGSKA (reference sequence). Trimming cost V 6 bases and J 8 bases, with 12 bases left between them. This CDR3 contains 11 residues. The CDR3 DNA reads as TGCAGTGCCGAGAAGGAGGGTACGCAGTATTTT. Amino acid sequence: CSAEKEGTQYF.

V is TRBV7-2 and J is TRBJ2-1, with unresolved D. Trimming pared 1 base from V and 7 bases from J, leaving 14 bases between. This CDR3 is built from 15 residues. Germline loops: CDR1 SGHTA, CDR2 FQGNSA. The CDR3, as DNA: TGTGCCAGCAGCTTAGAACGGGCGGAATGGAATGAGCAGTTCTTC. It encodes CASSLERAEWNEQFF.

This sequence joins TRBV24-1 and TRBJ2-1; 7 bases align to TRBD2. With V trimmed by 4 bases and J by 7 bases, 9 bases remained unmatched. Looked up from germline, CDR1 is KGHDR and CDR2 is SFDVKD. This CDR3 has 15 residues. The CDR3 loop is CATSDPLAGRNEQFF. CDR3 nucleotide sequence: TGTGCCACCAGTGACCCTCTGGCCGGGAGGAATGAGCAGTTCTTC.

The rearrangement links TRBV5-6 to TRBJ2-3; 10 bases agree with TRBD2. The V gene's germline CDR1 is SGHDT and CDR2 YYEEEE. The CDR3 covers 15 residues. V was clipped by 7 bases and J by 3 bases; unmatched bases: 8. This chain's CDR3 is CASGPLAGGTDTQYF. CDR3 sequence (DNA): TGTGCCAGCGGACCATTAGCGGGAGGAACAGATACGCAGTATTTT.

This chain connects TRBV4-2 to TRBJ1-5; D not resolved. Deletions cut 0 bases from V and 6 bases from J, with 6 bases between. The CDR3 has 13 amino acids. Germline V CDR1 and CDR2: LGHNA, YNFKEQ. Written as DNA, the CDR3 is TGTGCCAGCAGCCAAGATGACGGTCAGCCCCAGCATTTT. It specifies CASSQDDGQPQHF.

This clone appeared a single time. V gene TRBV25-1 combines with J gene TRBJ1-4, with D unclear. CDR3 size: 11 residues. From germline, CDR1 is MGHDK and CDR2 SYGVNS. Trimming left V 8 bases short and J 7 bases short, with 8 bases between. In DNA, the CDR3 is TGTGCCAGCGGGGTGGGTGAAAAACTGTTTTTT. Translated, it gives CASGVGEKLFF.

A remark on this clone: The DNA is omitted, as the CDR3 cannot be located on it reliably, and the CDR3 follows TCRdb's listing. This sample includes further DNA sequences coding for the same CDR3. CDR3 protein: CASSFLETQYF. The gene calls are TRBV28 and TRBJ2-5. The germline V gene has CDR1 MDHEN and CDR2 SYDVKM. The CDR3 totals 11 residues, both ends included.

This chain links TRBV5-1 with TRBJ2-5; TRBD1 or TRBD2 may be the D gene (7 bases each). Germline lookup yields CDR1 SGHRS and CDR2 YFSETQ. V lost 6 bases to trimming and J lost 5 bases, with 20 bases between them. The CDR3 contains 15 residues. The CDR3 loop is CASTITGGRGETQYF. The CDR3 DNA is TGCGCCAGCACCATAACGGGGGGCAGGGGGGAGACCCAGTACTTC.

The genes are TRBV28 and TRBJ1-3; D remains ambiguous. The CDR3 is made up of 16 amino acids. The V end was cut by 3 bases, the J end by 4 bases, with 16 bases between. Germline CDR1 MDHEN, CDR2 SYDVKM. This CDR3 is CASSFSASRIGNTIYF. The CDR3 coding sequence is TGTGCCAGCAGTTTCTCGGCTTCTAGAATCGGAAACACCATATATTTT.

This sequence joins TRBV7-2 and TRBJ2-1; TRBD2 is a possible D gene (6 bases). Germline values: CDR1 SGHTA, CDR2 FQGNSA. The germline V and J ends were trimmed by 1 base and 6 bases, with 16 bases remaining between them. This CDR3 is 16 amino acids long. CDR3 in amino acids: CASSLGGGRLGNEQFF. The CDR3, as DNA: TGTGCCAGCAGCTTAGGTGGGGGGAGGTTAGGCAATGAGCAGTTCTTC.

The chain carries TRBV5-4 and TRBJ2-5; tentatively, D is TRBD1 (5 bases). This CDR3 region has 13 residues. Germline V gives CDR1 SGHNT, CDR2 YYREEE (reference sequence). V gave up 1 base and J gave up 9 bases, with 13 bases separating them. The CDR3 nucleotides are TGTGCCAGCAGCTTGAACCAGGGTGGGGCCCAGTACTTC. Residues: CASSLNQGGAQYF.

This chain joins TRBV3-1 (or the pseudogene TRBV3-2) and TRBJ2-7; no definite D call. V was clipped by 1 base and J by 7 bases, with 5 bases between them. CDR3 size: 11 residues. Looked up from germline, CDR1 is LGHDT and CDR2 is YNNKEL (reference sequence). The CDR3 is CASSQGWEQYF. CDR3 DNA: TGTGCCAGCAGCCAAGGATGGGAGCAGTACTTC.

This clone was counted a single time. V is TRBV5-4 and J is TRBJ2-3; D tentatively reads TRBD1 or TRBD2 (5 bases each). Between the trimmed V and J ends, which lost 5 bases and 4 bases, there was a span of 17 bases. Germline CDR1 is SGHNT and CDR2 is YYREEE (reference sequence). The CDR3 has 15 residues. This CDR3 is CASSWTRGIADTQYF. CDR3 DNA sequence: TGTGCCAGCAGTTGGACTCGGGGCATTGCAGATACGCAGTATTTT.

The chain is built from TRBV4-1 and TRBJ1-4, with D maybe TRBD1 (6 bases). Between the trimmed V and J ends, which lost 2 bases and 5 bases, there was a span of 12 bases. CDR1 is MGHRA and CDR2 is YSYEKL in the germline V gene. This CDR3 region has 15 residues. The CDR3 is CASSQKDRNNEKLFF. The CDR3 DNA reads as TGCGCCAGCAGCCAAAAGGACAGAAACAATGAAAAACTGTTTTTT.

J is TRBJ1-2 and V is TRBV28; D is ambiguous. Germline CDR1 MDHEN, CDR2 SYDVKM. V shed 6 bases and J shed 4 bases, with 12 bases lying between them. The CDR3 sequence is 13 residues long. CDR3: CASSQGGIYGYTF. The DNA of the CDR3 is TGTGCCAGCAGCCAAGGCGGGATCTATGGCTACACCTTC.